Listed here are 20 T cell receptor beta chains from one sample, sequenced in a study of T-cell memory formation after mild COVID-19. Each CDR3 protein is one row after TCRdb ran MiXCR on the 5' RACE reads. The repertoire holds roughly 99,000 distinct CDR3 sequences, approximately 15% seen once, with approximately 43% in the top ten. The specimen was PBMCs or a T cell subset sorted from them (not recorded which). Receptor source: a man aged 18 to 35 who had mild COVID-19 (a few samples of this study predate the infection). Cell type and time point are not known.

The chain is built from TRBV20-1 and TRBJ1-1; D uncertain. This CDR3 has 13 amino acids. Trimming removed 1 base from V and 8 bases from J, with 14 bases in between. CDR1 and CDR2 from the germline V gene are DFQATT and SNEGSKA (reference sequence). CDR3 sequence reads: CSARAIEGLEAFF. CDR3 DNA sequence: TGCAGTGCTAGAGCCATAGAGGGCTTGGAAGCTTTCTTT.

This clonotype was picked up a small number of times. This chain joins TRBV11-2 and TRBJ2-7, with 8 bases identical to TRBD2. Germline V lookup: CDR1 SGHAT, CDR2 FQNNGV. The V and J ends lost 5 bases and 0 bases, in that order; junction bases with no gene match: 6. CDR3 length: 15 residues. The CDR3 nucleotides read TGTGCCAGCAGCCCAAGACTAGCGCACTCCTACGAGCAGTACTTC. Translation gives CASSPRLAHSYEQYF.

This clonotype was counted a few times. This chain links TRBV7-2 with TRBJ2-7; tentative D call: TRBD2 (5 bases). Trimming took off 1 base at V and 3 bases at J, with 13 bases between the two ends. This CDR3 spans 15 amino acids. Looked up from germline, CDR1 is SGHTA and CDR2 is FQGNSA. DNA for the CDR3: TGTGCCAGCAGCTTAGTTGAGGGAAGGGTCTACGAGCAGTACTTC. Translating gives CASSLVEGRVYEQYF.

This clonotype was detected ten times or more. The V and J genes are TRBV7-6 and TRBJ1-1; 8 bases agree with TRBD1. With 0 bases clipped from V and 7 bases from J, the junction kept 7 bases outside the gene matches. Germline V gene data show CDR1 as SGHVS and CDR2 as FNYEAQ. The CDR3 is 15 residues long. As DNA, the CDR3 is TGTGCCAGCAGCTTAGCGGGGCAGGGGGCAGGTGAAGCTTTCTTT. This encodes CASSLAGQGAGEAFF.

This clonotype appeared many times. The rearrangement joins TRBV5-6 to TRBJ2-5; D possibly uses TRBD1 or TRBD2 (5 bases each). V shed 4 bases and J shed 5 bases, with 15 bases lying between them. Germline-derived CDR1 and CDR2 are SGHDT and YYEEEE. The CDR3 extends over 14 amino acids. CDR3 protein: CASSTLGERETQYF. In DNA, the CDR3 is TGTGCCAGCAGCACCCTGGGGGAGCGGGAGACCCAGTACTTC.

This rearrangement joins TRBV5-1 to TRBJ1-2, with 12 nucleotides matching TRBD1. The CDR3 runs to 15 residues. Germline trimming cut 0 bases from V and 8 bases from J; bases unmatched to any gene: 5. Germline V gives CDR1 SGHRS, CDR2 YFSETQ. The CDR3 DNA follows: TGCGCCAGCAGCTTGGCCCCGGGACAGGGGGCCGGCTACACCTTC. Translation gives CASSLAPGQGAGYTF. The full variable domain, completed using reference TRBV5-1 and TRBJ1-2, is KAGVTQTPRYLIKTRGQQVTLSCSPISGHRSVSWYQQTPGQGLQFLFEYFSETQRNKGNFPGRFSGRQFSNSRSEMNVSTLELGDSALYLCASSLAPGQGAGYTFGSGTRLTVV.

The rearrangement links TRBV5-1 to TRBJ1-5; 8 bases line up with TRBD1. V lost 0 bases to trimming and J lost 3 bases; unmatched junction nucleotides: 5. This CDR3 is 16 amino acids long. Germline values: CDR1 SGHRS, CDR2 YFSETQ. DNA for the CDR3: TGCGCCAGCAGCTTGGGAGGACAGGGCACCAATCAGCCCCAGCATTTT. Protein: CASSLGGQGTNQPQHF.

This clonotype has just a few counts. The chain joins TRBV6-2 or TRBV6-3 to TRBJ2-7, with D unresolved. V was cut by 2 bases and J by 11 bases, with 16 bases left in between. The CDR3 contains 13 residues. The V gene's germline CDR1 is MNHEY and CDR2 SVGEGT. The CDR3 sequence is CASSYDAAVTEYF. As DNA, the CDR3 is TGTGCCAGCAGTTACGATGCCGCGGTCACAGAGTACTTC.

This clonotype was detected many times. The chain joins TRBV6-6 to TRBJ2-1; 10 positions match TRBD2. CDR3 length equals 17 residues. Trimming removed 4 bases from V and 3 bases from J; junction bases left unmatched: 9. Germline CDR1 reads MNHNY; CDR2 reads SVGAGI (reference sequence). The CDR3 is CASSSTPSGGNYNEQFF. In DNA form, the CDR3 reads TGTGCCAGCAGTTCCACCCCTAGCGGGGGTAACTACAATGAGCAGTTCTTC.

The CDR3 is CATHRQGAFYTQYF. In DNA, the CDR3 is TGTGCCACCCATCGACAGGGGGCCTTTTATACGCAGTATTTT. The genes are TRBV7-2 and TRBJ2-3; 10 nucleotides line up with TRBD1. This CDR3 has 14 amino acids. With V trimmed by 10 bases and J by 7 bases, 11 bases remained unmatched. Germline V gene sequence: CDR1 SGHTA, CDR2 FQGNSA. Based on the CDR3 plus reference TRBV7-2 and TRBJ2-3, the full variable domain is GAGVSQSPSNKVTEKGKDVELRCDPISGHTALYWYRQSLGQGLEFLIYFQGNSAPDKSGLPSDRFSAERTGGSVSTLTIQRTQQEDSAVYLCATHRQGAFYTQYFGPGTRLTVL.

The CDR3 DNA follows: TGCGCCAGCAGCATAGAACAGGGGGCGAGCTATGGCTACACCTTC. It is translated as CASSIEQGASYGYTF. V is TRBV4-3 and J is TRBJ1-2; 9 nucleotides align to TRBD1. The CDR3 loop spans 15 amino acids. The junction had 8 bases not matched to a gene; V was cut back by 5 bases and J by 4 bases. Germline CDR1 LGHNA, CDR2 YSLEER.

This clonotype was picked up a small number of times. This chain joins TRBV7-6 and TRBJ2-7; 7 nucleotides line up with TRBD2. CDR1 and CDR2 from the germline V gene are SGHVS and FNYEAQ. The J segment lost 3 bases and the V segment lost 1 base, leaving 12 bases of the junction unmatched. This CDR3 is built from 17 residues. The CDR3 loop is CASSLDHAGVPLYEQYF. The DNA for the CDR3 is TGTGCCAGCAGCTTAGATCATGCGGGGGTCCCCCTCTACGAGCAGTACTTC.

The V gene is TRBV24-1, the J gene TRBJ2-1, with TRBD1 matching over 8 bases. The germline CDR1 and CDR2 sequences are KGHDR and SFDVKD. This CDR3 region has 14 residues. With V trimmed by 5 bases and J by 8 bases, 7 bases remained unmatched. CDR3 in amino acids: CATSGMTGDHEQFF. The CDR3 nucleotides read TGTGCCACCAGTGGTATGACAGGGGATCATGAGCAGTTCTTC.

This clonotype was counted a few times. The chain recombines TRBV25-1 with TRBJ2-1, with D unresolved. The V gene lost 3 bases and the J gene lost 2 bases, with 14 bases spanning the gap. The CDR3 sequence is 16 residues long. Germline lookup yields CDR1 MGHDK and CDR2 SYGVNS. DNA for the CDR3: TGTGCCAGCAGTGATACCTGGGCAGTGCCCTACAATGAGCAGTTCTTC. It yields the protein CASSDTWAVPYNEQFF. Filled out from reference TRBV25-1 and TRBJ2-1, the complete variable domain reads EADIYQTPRYLVIGTGKKITLECSQTMGHDKMYWYQQDPGMELHLIHYSYGVNSTEKGDLSSESTVSRIRTEHFPLTLESARPSHTSQYLCASSDTWAVPYNEQFFGPGTRLTVL.

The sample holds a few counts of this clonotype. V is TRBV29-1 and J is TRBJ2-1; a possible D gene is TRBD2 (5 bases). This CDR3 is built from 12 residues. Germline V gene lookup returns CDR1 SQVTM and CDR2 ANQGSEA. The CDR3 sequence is CSERSSYNEQFF. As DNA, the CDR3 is TGCAGTGAGCGGAGCTCCTACAATGAGCAGTTCTTC.

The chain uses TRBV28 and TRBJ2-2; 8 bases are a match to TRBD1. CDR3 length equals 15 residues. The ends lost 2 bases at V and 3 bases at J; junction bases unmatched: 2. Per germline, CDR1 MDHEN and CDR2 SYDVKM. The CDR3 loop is CASSLVDRDTGELFF. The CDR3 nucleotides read TGTGCCAGCAGTTTAGTGGACAGGGACACCGGGGAGCTGTTTTTT.

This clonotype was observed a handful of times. The CDR3: CASSYSPLTGNQPQHF. Written as DNA, the CDR3 is TGTGCCAGCAGTTACTCCCCTCTCACGGGCAATCAGCCCCAGCATTTT. The rearrangement links TRBV6-5 to TRBJ1-5; D remains ambiguous. Germline loops: CDR1 MNHEY, CDR2 SVGAGI. The CDR3 sequence is 16 residues long. The ends were cut back, 0 bases at V and 2 bases at J, with 11 bases in the middle.

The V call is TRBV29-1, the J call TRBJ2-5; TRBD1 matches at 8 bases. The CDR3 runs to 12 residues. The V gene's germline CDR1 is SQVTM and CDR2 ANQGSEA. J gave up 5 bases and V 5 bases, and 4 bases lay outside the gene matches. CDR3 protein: CSVLQGEETQYF. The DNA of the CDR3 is TGCAGCGTTTTACAGGGGGAGGAGACCCAGTACTTC.

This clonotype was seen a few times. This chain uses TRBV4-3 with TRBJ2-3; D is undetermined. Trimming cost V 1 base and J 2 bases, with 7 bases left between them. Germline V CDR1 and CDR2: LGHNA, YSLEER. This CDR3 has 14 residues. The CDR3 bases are TGCGCCAGCAGCCAAGGGGTCCTCACAGATACGCAGTATTTT. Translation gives CASSQGVLTDTQYF.

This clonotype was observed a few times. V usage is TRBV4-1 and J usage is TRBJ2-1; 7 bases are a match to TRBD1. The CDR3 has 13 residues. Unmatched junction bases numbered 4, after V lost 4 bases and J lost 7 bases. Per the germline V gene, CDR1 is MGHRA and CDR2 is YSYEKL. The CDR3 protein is CASSPDRTNEQFF. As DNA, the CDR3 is TGCGCCAGCAGCCCGGACAGGACGAATGAGCAGTTCTTC.